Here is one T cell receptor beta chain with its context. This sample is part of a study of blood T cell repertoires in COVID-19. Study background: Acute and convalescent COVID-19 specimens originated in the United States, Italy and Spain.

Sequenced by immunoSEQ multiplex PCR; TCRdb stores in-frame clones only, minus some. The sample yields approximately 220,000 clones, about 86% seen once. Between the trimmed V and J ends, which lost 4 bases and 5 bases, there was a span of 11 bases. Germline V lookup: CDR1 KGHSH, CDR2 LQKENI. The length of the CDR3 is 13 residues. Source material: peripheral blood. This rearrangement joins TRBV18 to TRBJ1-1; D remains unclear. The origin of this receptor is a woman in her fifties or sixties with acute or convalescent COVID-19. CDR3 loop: CASSRGSGTEAFF. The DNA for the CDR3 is TGTGCCAGCTCACGAGGTTCCGGGACTGAAGCTTTCTTT.